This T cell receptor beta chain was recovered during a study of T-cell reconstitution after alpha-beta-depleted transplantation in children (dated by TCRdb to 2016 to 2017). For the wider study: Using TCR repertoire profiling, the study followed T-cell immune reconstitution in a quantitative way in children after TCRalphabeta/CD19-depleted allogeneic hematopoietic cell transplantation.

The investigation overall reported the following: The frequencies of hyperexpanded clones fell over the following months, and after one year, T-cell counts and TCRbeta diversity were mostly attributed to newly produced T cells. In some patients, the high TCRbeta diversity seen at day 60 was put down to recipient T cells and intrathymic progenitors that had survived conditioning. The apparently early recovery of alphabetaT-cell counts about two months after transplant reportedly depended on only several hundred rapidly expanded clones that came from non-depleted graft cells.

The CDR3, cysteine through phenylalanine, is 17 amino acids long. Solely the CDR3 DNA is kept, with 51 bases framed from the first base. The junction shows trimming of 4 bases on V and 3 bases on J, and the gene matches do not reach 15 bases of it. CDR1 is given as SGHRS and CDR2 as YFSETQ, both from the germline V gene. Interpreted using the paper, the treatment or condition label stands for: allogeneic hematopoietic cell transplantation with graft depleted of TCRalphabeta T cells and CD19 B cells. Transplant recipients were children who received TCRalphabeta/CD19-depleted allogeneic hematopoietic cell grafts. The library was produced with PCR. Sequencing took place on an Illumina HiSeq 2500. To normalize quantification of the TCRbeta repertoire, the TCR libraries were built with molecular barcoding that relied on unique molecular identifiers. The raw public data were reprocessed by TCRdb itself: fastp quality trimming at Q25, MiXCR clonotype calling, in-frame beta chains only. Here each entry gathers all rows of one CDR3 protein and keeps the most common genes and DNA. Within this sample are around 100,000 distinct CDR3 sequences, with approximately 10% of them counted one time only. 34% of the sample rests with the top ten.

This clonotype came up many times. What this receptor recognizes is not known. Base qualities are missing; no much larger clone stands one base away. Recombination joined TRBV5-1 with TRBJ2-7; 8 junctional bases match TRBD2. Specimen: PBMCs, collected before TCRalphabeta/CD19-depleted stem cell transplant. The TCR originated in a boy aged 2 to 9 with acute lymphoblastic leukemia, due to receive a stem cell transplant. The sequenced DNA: TGCGCCAGCAGCACTCTACCCCCGGGACTAGGGGTCTACGAGCAGTACTTC. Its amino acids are CASSTLPPGLGVYEQYF.